The clone carrying this T cell receptor beta chain is a singleton in its sample. The data belong to a study of blood T cell repertoires in COVID-19. Turning to the study itself: The samples span acute and convalescent COVID-19 from the United States, Italy and Spain. Sample material is recorded as cDNA or gDNA derived from T cells, B-cell-depleted T cells, or PBMCs.

Seattle patients were enrolled while actively infected and followed longitudinally. Source study methods: Counts of nucleated cells, estimated from reference gene primer amplification, were obtained. The assay was immunoSEQ multiplex PCR, and TCRdb's table has in-frame clones only and misses some. V and J calls and clone size follow that table, whereas D and trimming were derived from the DNA. In the table there are about 180,000 clones, 81% of which are singletons. CDR3 size: 15 residues. CDR1 and CDR2 (germline): SGHTA, FQGNSA. The trim removed 2 bases at V and 2 bases at J, leaving 2 bases unmatched.

J is TRBJ2-1 and V is TRBV7-2, with 8 bases fitting TRBD2. Sequences were obtained from peripheral blood. The sequence was obtained from a woman of 80 years or more with COVID-19, enrolled during active disease. The chain's CDR3 is CASSLLSGAYNEQFF. In nucleotides, the CDR3 is TGTGCCAGCAGCTTACTTAGCGGGGCCTACAATGAGCAGTTCTTC.